The sequence of this TCR beta chain was determined in a study of blood T cells in healthy people across ages. For this clonotype: The antigen remains undetermined.

Then a second PCR, running roughly 6 to 11 cycles, was carried out with a sample-barcoded 5' primer and a J-beta primer mix. All samples gave at least 2.5 million CDR3-containing paired-end reads. TCRdb fed the 5' RACE reads into MiXCR, producing one record per CDR3 protein. The profile covers around 1,900,000 distinct CDR3 sequences, with 35% to 50% appearing a single time and under 25% taken by the ten largest. Overall study findings and caveats: Across the age range, TCR beta diversity per million T cells fell in a roughly linear way. With unsorted PBMCs, a conclusive comparison of naive versus antigen-experienced cells was not possible.

Per sample, at least 6 micrograms of total RNA were extracted. This CDR3 spans 13 amino acids. V was cut by 6 bases and J by 13 bases, with 22 bases left in between. Germline V CDR1 and CDR2: SQVTM, ANQGSEA. The receptor was isolated from a human donor in good health. This sequence joins TRBV29-1 and TRBJ2-1; TRBD2 might be the D (6 bases). Material: blood. The CDR3 sequence: CSVMKGGAGIQFF. The CDR3 coding sequence is TGCAGCGTCATGAAGGGTGGGGCGGGGATCCAGTTCTTC.